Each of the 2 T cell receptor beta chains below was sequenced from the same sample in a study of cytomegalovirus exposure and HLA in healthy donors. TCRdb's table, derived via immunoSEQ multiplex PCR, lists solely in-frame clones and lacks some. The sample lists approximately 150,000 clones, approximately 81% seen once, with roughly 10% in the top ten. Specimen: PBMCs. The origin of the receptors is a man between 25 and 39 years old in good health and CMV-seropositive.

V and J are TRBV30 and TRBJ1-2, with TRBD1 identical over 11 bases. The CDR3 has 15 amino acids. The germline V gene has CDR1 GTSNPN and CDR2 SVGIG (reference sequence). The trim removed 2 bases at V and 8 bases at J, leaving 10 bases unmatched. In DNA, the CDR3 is TGTGCCTGGAGTACTGGACAGGGGGCATCGAGGGGCTACACCTTC. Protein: CAWSTGQGASRGYTF.

CDR3 in DNA: TGTGCCAGCAGCCAAGCGTTTGGACAGGAAAATCAGCCCCAGCATTTT. Translation: CASSQAFGQENQPQHF. J is TRBJ1-5 and V is TRBV4-2; 7 bases map to TRBD1. Looked up from germline, CDR1 is LGHNA and CDR2 is YNFKEQ. The CDR3 is made up of 16 amino acids. J gave up 4 bases and V 1 base, and 7 bases lay outside the gene matches.